This TCR beta chain is from a study of cytomegalovirus exposure and HLA in healthy donors. Study-wide points: CMV serostatus stood as the only immune exposure information on hand.

It was with 60 Vbeta and 13 Jbeta primers that the PCR ran. Clones were read by immunoSEQ multiplex PCR, and TCRdb kept only the in-frame ones, dropping some. This listing includes under 60,000 clones. In regard to this clone: No antigen is known for it.

The TCR sequence derives from a woman aged 25 to 39 in good health and CMV-seropositive. The sequenced sample consisted of PBMCs.

The CDR3 is CATEGSNTEAFF. CDR3 coding DNA: TGTGCCACGGAAGGGAGTAACACTGAAGCTTTCTTT. V is TRBV7-9 and J is TRBJ1-1; D is undetermined. The V and J ends lost 10 bases and 2 bases respectively, with 11 bases between them. The CDR3 is 12 residues long. Germline V gene sequence: CDR1 SEHNR, CDR2 FQNEAQ (reference sequence). Variable domain in full (rest from reference TRBV7-9 and TRBJ1-1): DTGVSQNPRHKITKRGQNVTFRCDPISEHNRLYWYRQTLGQGPEFLTYFQNEAQLEKSRLLSDRFSAERPKGSFSTLEIQRTEQGDSAMYLCATEGSNTEAFFGQGTRLTVV.